This T cell receptor beta chain stems from a study of T cells in Graves' hyperthyroidism and ophthalmopathy. Findings and limits, study-wide: Ophthalmopathy onset followed model prediction by a median about 6.9 months. In blood, most of the thyroid clonotypes expanded above 0.001 were also present.

Details on this clonotype: Its specificity is unknown.

The CDR3 covers 16 residues. Germline-derived CDR1 and CDR2 are SGHTA and FQGNSA. With 2 bases removed from V and 5 bases from J, the gap between germline ends came to 19 bases. Based on clinical symptoms, serum thyroxine and TRAb, thyroid ultrasound and orbital computed tomography, diagnoses were reached. Researchers amplified the TCR beta CDR3 regions from RNA transcripts. The study used the HTBI primer set for a first-round RT-PCR of the TCR CDR3. TCRdb used MiXCR to reprocess the multiplex PCR reads, holding one entry per CDR3 protein. The data contain roughly 740,000 distinct CDR3 sequences, approximately 16% of them singletons.

The rearrangement links TRBV7-2 to TRBJ2-7; possibly TRBD1 for D (5 bases). The sequence was obtained from a man aged 18 to 29 with Graves' hyperthyroidism. Material for sequencing was blood. The CDR3 loop reads CASSLMFATQAHEQYF. The DNA for the CDR3 is TGTGCCAGCAGCTTAATGTTTGCTACACAGGCCCACGAGCAGTACTTC. Based on the CDR3 plus reference TRBV7-2 and TRBJ2-7, the full variable domain is GAGVSQSPSNKVTEKGKDVELRCDPISGHTALYWYRQSLGQGLEFLIYFQGNSAPDKSGLPSDRFSAERTGGSVSTLTIQRTQQEDSAVYLCASSLMFATQAHEQYFGPGTRLTVT.